The 28 T cell receptor beta chains given below trace back to one sample, sequenced in a study of T cell repertoires in ileal Crohn's disease. Regarding time point: inflamed ileum from the surgical specimen. Sequencing was performed with immunoSEQ multiplex PCR; in TCRdb, only in-frame clones are kept and a portion is missing. The sample shows some 16,000 clones, roughly 90% of them seen only once. Sequenced: ileal tissue. Source of these receptors: an adult with Crohn's disease.

This sequence joins TRBV27 and TRBJ2-7; TRBD1 might be the D (5 bases). V was shortened by 5 bases and J by 7 bases, with 21 bases between the two germline ends. Germline loops: CDR1 MNHEY, CDR2 SMNVEV (reference sequence). The CDR3 is 15 amino acids. CDR3 region: CASSNWQGPRWEQYF. CDR3 bases: TGTGCCAGCAGTAACTGGCAGGGCCCCCGGTGGGAGCAGTACTTC.

The J gene is TRBJ2-2, the V gene TRBV9; 8 bases are a match to TRBD2. The CDR3 sequence is 16 residues long. Unmatched junction bases numbered 11, after V lost 4 bases and J lost 6 bases. The V gene's germline CDR1 is SGDLS and CDR2 YYNGEE. CDR3 nucleotides: TGTGCCAGCAGCCTTACCGGGGGGGCTTTTCCCGGGGAGCTGTTTTTT. Its translation: CASSLTGGAFPGELFF. Together with reference TRBV9 and TRBJ2-2, the CDR3 gives the full variable domain: DSGVTQTPKHLITATGQRVTLRCSPRSGDLSVYWYQQSLDQGLQFLIQYYNGEERAKGNILERFSAQQFPDLHSELNLSSLELGDSALYFCASSLTGGAFPGELFFGEGSRLTVL.

This clone was picked up a small number of times. Written as DNA, the CDR3 is TGTGCCAGCAGCTGGACAGGGGAAGAGACCCAGTACTTC. Its translation is CASSWTGEETQYF. The chain couples TRBV7-9 to TRBJ2-5; 9 bases map to TRBD1. Germline values: CDR1 SEHNR, CDR2 FQNEAQ (reference sequence). The CDR3 spans 13 residues. V trimming: 4 bases; J trimming: 3 bases; junction bases outside the gene matches: 0.

The chain employs TRBV5-1 and TRBJ2-2, with a possible D match to TRBD2 (5 bases). The V and J ends lost 4 bases and 7 bases respectively, with 14 bases between them. Per germline, CDR1 SGHRS and CDR2 YFSETQ. The CDR3 contains 14 residues. CDR3 DNA: TGCGCCAGCAGCCGACTATCCGCACGCGGGGAGCTGTTTTTT. It encodes CASSRLSARGELFF.

V gene TRBV18 combines with J gene TRBJ2-5; D assignment may be TRBD1 or TRBD2 (6 bases each). In germline, CDR1 is KGHSH, CDR2 LQKENI. The V end lost 5 bases, the J end lost 7 bases, and 14 bases lay between the germline ends. CDR3 length: 13 amino acids. CDR3 loop: CASSEGGPRTQYF. CDR3 coding DNA: TGTGCCAGCTCAGAAGGGGGGCCCAGGACCCAGTACTTC.

This clone has just a few counts. The rearrangement links TRBV6-7 to TRBJ2-3; 12 bases are a match to TRBD2. TRBV6-7 is classed as an ORF, of uncertain function. Trimming took 2 bases from V and 6 from J; bases not matched to a gene: 9. The CDR3 loop spans 17 amino acids. Here the CDR3 reads CASSYTSSGGASDTQYF. The CDR3 nucleotides read TGTGCCAGCAGTTACACCTCTAGCGGGGGGGCCTCGGATACGCAGTATTTT.

The chain couples TRBV10-3 to TRBJ2-3, with 9 bases aligning to TRBD1. The CDR3 length is 17 residues. Germline V gene data show CDR1 as ENHRY and CDR2 as SYGVKD. Trimming removed 6 bases from V and 8 bases from J; junction bases left unmatched: 18. CDR3 sequence (DNA): TGTGCCATCAGCCTACCGGGACAGGGAAGGACGGCCCCTACGCAGTATTTT. It yields the protein CAISLPGQGRTAPTQYF.

This clone was detected once. The CDR3 DNA is TGTGCCAGCAGCTTAGGCTCCGGGGCCAACTACGAGCAGTACTTC. Residues: CASSLGSGANYEQYF. The genes are TRBV7-3 and TRBJ2-7, with D tentatively TRBD1 or TRBD2 (5 bases each). Trimming removed 2 bases at V and 3 bases at J, with 14 bases between. The CDR3 has 15 residues. Germline values: CDR1 SGHTA, CDR2 FQGTGA.

The chain recombines TRBV7-2 with TRBJ2-5, with D possibly TRBD2 on 5 matching bases. Trimming removed 4 bases from V and 4 bases from J, with 13 bases in between. This CDR3 has 14 residues. Looked up from germline, CDR1 is SGHTA and CDR2 is FQGNSA. CDR3: CASSSRRGIETQYF. DNA of the CDR3: TGTGCCAGCAGCTCCCGACGGGGAATAGAGACCCAGTACTTC.

The CDR3 region has the DNA TGCGCCAGCAGCCTCGGACCTTCAGGAATTTCGGCAGATACGCAGTATTTT. Translating it yields CASSLGPSGISADTQYF. The V call is TRBV4-1, the J call TRBJ2-3; D is unclear. This CDR3 spans 17 amino acids. CDR1 and CDR2 from the germline V gene are MGHRA and YSYEKL. The ends were cut back, 4 bases at V and 4 bases at J, with 21 bases in the middle.

The chain combines TRBV9 with TRBJ1-3, with 8 bases that match TRBD1. This CDR3 has 15 residues. With V trimmed by 3 bases and J by 2 bases, 4 bases remained unmatched. From germline, CDR1 is SGDLS and CDR2 YYNGEE. The CDR3 loop reads CASSGRTGPGNTIYF. DNA for the CDR3: TGTGCCAGCAGCGGACGGACAGGGCCTGGAAACACCATATATTTT. The variable domain in full, with the rest retrieved from reference TRBV9 and TRBJ1-3, is DSGVTQTPKHLITATGQRVTLRCSPRSGDLSVYWYQQSLDQGLQFLIQYYNGEERAKGNILERFSAQQFPDLHSELNLSSLELGDSALYFCASSGRTGPGNTIYFGEGSWLTVV.

This clone was seen only once. The genes are TRBV7-2 and TRBJ2-3; the match to TRBD1 covers 8 bases. The CDR3 contains 15 residues. V lost 4 bases and J lost 3; bases outside the gene matches: 6. The germline CDR1 and CDR2 sequences are SGHTA and FQGNSA. This chain's CDR3 is CASSSRQGRTDTQYF. The CDR3 region has the DNA TGTGCCAGCAGCTCAAGACAGGGGCGGACAGATACGCAGTATTTT.

This clone was recorded only once. This chain joins TRBV6-5 and TRBJ1-4; D ambiguous. The V gene's germline CDR1 is MNHEY and CDR2 SVGAGI. The V and J ends lost 2 bases and 10 bases respectively, with 8 bases between them. The length of the CDR3 is 12 residues. In DNA, the CDR3 is TGTGCCAGCAGTTACCTCGGAGGAAAACTGTTTTTT. Protein sequence: CASSYLGGKLFF.

This rearrangement joins TRBV20-1 to TRBJ1-1; the D is unclear. V was cut by 5 bases and J by 2 bases, with 6 bases left in between. The CDR3 covers 11 residues. Per germline, CDR1 DFQATT and CDR2 SNEGSKA (reference sequence). CDR3 sequence reads: CSASYNTEAFF. CDR3 nucleotides: TGCAGTGCTTCATATAACACTGAAGCTTTCTTT.

J is TRBJ1-2 and V is TRBV9; D is uncertain. Trimming left V 4 bases short and J 3 bases short, with 16 bases between. Germline CDR1 SGDLS, CDR2 YYNGEE. The CDR3 covers 15 residues. The CDR3 DNA reads TGTGCCAGCAGCTCCGGGATGGGATATGACTATGGCTACACCTTC. Amino acid sequence: CASSSGMGYDYGYTF.

The chain links TRBV7-6 to TRBJ1-5; D is unresolved. Looked up from germline, CDR1 is SGHVS and CDR2 is FNYEAQ. The CDR3 is made up of 14 amino acids. V lost 2 bases and J lost 7, with 12 bases in between. The CDR3: CASSLLWGEQPQHF. CDR3 coding DNA: TGTGCCAGCAGCTTATTGTGGGGAGAGCAGCCCCAGCATTTT. Based on the CDR3 plus reference TRBV7-6 and TRBJ1-5, the full variable domain is GAGVSQSPRYKVTKRGQDVALRCDPISGHVSLYWYRQALGQGPEFLTYFNYEAQQDKSGLPNDRFSAERPEGSISTLTIQRTEQRDSAMYRCASSLLWGEQPQHFGDGTRLSIL.

This chain joins TRBV19 and TRBJ2-2; D may be TRBD1 or TRBD2 (5 bases each). CDR3 length: 14 amino acids. CDR1 LNHDA and CDR2 SQIVND come from the germline V gene (reference sequence). V was cut by 7 bases and J by 2 bases, with 11 bases left in between. DNA of the CDR3: TGTGCCAGTACGTTTGGGGGTAACACCGGGGAGCTGTTTTTT. Protein: CASTFGGNTGELFF.

V and J are TRBV5-1 and TRBJ2-3; the match to TRBD1 covers 8 bases. Trimming cost V 4 bases and J 5 bases; bases outside gene matches: 12. Germline CDR1 and CDR2: SGHRS and YFSETQ. This CDR3 has 16 amino acids. CDR3 region: CASSTAPGQDRDTQYF. CDR3 DNA: TGCGCCAGCAGCACCGCACCGGGACAGGACCGAGATACGCAGTATTTT.

DNA of the CDR3: TGTGCCAGCGGAGGGTTAATCCAGGGCAATGAGCAGTTCTTC. This encodes CASGGLIQGNEQFF. The rearrangement uses TRBV2 and TRBJ2-1, with TRBD2 as a possible D gene (6 bases). Germline V gene sequence: CDR1 SNHLY, CDR2 FYNNEI. This CDR3 has 14 amino acids. V lost 8 bases and J lost 6, with 17 bases in between.

The chain carries TRBV5-1 and TRBJ2-3; unclear D gene. The CDR3 is 12 amino acids. Germline loops: CDR1 SGHRS, CDR2 YFSETQ. V dropped 0 bases and J dropped 8 bases, with 7 bases sitting between them. The CDR3 DNA reads TGCGCCAGCAGCTTGGAGTTGGGTACGCAGTATTTT. Its protein product is CASSLELGTQYF.

DNA of the CDR3: TGTGCCAGCAGTAACAGGGGACGCGAGCAGTACTTC. This translates into CASSNRGREQYF. The V gene is TRBV6-5, the J gene TRBJ2-7; TRBD1 agrees at 7 bases. This CDR3 region has 12 residues. V was pared by 5 bases and J by 6 bases, with 4 bases of the junction left unmatched. CDR1 MNHEY and CDR2 SVGAGI come from the germline V gene.

V and J are TRBV11-2 and TRBJ1-1; D is unclear. CDR1 and CDR2 from the germline V gene are SGHAT and FQNNGV. The V and J ends lost 4 bases and 0 bases respectively, with 6 bases between them. CDR3 size: 13 residues. The CDR3 sequence: CASSSTVNTEAFF. In nucleotides, the CDR3 is TGTGCCAGCAGCTCTACAGTGAACACTGAAGCTTTCTTT.

V gene TRBV20-1 combines with J gene TRBJ2-5; D uncertain. The germline V gene has CDR1 DFQATT and CDR2 SNEGSKA (reference sequence). V lost 3 bases and J 3 bases, leaving 5 bases between the germline ends. This CDR3 region has 11 residues. The CDR3 coding sequence is TGCAGTGCTAGCGGCGAAGAGACCCAGTACTTC. Its protein is CSASGEETQYF.

CDR3 in amino acids: CASSQRTSGDEQYF. CDR3 nucleotides: TGCGCCAGCAGCCAGAGGACTAGCGGGGACGAGCAGTACTTC. This chain joins TRBV4-1 and TRBJ2-7, with 12 positions matching TRBD2. The CDR3 contains 14 residues. The germline V gene has CDR1 MGHRA and CDR2 YSYEKL. V lost 3 bases to trimming and J lost 5 bases; unmatched junction nucleotides: 2.

This sequence joins TRBV7-9 and TRBJ1-1; D unresolved. CDR3 length: 11 residues. Trimming removed 3 bases at V and 3 bases at J, with 2 bases between. Germline CDR1 is SEHNR and CDR2 is FQNEAQ (reference sequence). The CDR3 spells CASSLDTEAFF. In DNA, the CDR3 is TGTGCCAGCAGCTTGGACACTGAAGCTTTCTTT.

This rearrangement joins TRBV7-2 to TRBJ1-1, with 9 positions matching TRBD1. Germline assignment: CDR1 SGHTA and CDR2 FQGNSA. V was pared by 6 bases and J by 0 bases, with 2 bases of the junction left unmatched. The CDR3 loop spans 14 amino acids. The CDR3 reads CASRGQGLNTEAFF. In nucleotides, the CDR3 is TGTGCCAGCAGAGGACAGGGGCTGAACACTGAAGCTTTCTTT.

The rearrangement uses TRBV9 and TRBJ1-1, with a possible D match to TRBD1 (6 bases). Germline CDR1 is SGDLS and CDR2 is YYNGEE. The CDR3 has 13 amino acids. The V end was cut by 3 bases, the J end by 5 bases, with 11 bases between. The CDR3 region has the DNA TGTGCCAGCAGCGCTGGGAGGGGGACTGAAGCTTTCTTT. Translation: CASSAGRGTEAFF.

The genes are TRBV14 and TRBJ1-2; perhaps TRBD1 as D (6 bases). Trimming pared 4 bases from V and 6 bases from J, leaving 18 bases between. The germline CDR1 and CDR2 sequences are SGHDN and FVKESK. The CDR3 spans 15 residues. The CDR3 sequence is CASSREQGFIDGYTF. The CDR3 DNA reads as TGTGCCAGCAGCCGGGAACAGGGTTTTATCGATGGCTACACCTTC.